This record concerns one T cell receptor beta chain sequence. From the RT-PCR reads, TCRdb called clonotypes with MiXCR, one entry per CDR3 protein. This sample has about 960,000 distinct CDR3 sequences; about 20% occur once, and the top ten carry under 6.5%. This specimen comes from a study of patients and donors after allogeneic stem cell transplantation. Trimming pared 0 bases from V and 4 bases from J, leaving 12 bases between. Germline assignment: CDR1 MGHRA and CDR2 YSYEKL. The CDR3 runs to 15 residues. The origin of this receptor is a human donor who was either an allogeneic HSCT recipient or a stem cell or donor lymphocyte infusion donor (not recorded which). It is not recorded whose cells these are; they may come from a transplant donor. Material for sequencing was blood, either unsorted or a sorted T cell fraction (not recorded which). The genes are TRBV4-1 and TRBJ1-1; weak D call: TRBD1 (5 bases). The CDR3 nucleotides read TGCGCCAGCAGCCAAGATGAGGGGCAGGGCACTGAAGCTTTCTTT. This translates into CASSQDEGQGTEAFF.